The sequence of this T cell receptor (beta chain) was determined in a study of T cell responses to AZD1222 COVID-19 vaccine. The study's findings and limits: CD4 TCRs covered the whole spike, strongest at regions 160-218 and 743-854.

The CDR3 is made up of 12 amino acids. CDR1 is MNHEY and CDR2 is SVGAGI in the germline V gene. Trimming shortened V by 0 bases and J by 6 bases, and 5 bases separated the two germline ends. About this clone itself: Its antigen remains unknown.

Measured with immunoSEQ multiplex PCR; TCRdb has only the in-frame clones, and not every one. Counted here are about 100,000 clones, around 87% occurring once; the ten biggest clones make up 2.8%. This specimen consisted of peripheral blood, obtained on day 0 of AZD1222 vaccination. The sequence came from an adult in good health. The gene calls are TRBV6-5 and TRBJ1-1; D not certain. The CDR3 protein is CASSYSQSEAFF. The CDR3 DNA follows: TGTGCCAGCAGTTACTCCCAGTCTGAAGCTTTCTTT.